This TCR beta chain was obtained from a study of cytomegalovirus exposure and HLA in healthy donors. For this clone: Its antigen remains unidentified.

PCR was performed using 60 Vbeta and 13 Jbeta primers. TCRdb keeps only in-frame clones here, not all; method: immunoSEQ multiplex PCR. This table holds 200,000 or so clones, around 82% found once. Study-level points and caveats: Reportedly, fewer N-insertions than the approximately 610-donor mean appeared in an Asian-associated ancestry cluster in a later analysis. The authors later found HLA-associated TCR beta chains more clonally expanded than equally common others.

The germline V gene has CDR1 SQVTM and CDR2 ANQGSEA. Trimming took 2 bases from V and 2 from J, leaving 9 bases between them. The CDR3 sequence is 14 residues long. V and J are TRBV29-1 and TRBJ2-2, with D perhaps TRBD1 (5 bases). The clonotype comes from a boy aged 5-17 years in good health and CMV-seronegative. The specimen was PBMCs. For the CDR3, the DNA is TGCAGCGTTGAAATGGGGCGTAACACCGGGGAGCTGTTTTTT. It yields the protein CSVEMGRNTGELFF.